A selection of T cell receptor beta chains follows, all from one sample in a study of OX40 agonist ivuxolimab in advanced cancers. TCRdb's copy holds only in-frame clones and misses some; the assay was immunoSEQ multiplex PCR. The sample holds around 29,000 clones, 65% to 90% seen once. Specimen: CD4+ or CD8+ T cells sorted from blood, collected in a trial of the OX40 agonist ivuxolimab. The receptors stem from an adult with an advanced solid tumor such as melanoma, head and neck, liver or kidney cancer. CDR3s include the opening cysteine and the closing phenylalanine or tryptophan. Fields, in order: D gene, clone size, J gene, V gene, CDR3 protein, CDR3 DNA. The D gene is left open where the match is weak. The size of a clone is reported for some rows only, either as once, few or many, or as a class for expanded clones.

d_gene: NA
abundance: few
j_gene: TRBJ2-5
v_gene: TRBV29-1
CDR3aa: CSAGDSKETQYF
CDR3nt: TGCAGCGCAGGGGACTCTAAAGAGACCCAGTACTTC

d_gene: NA
abundance: NA
j_gene: TRBJ2-7
v_gene: TRBV4-1
CDR3aa: CASSQEGSYEQYF
CDR3nt: TGCGCCAGCAGCCAAGAAGGTTCCTACGAGCAGTACTTC

d_gene: NA
abundance: NA
j_gene: TRBJ1-5
v_gene: TRBV6-1
CDR3aa: CASSDQGSRDQPQHF
CDR3nt: TGTGCCAGCAGTGACCAGGGAAGTAGAGATCAGCCCCAGCATTTT

d_gene: NA
abundance: NA
j_gene: TRBJ1-5
v_gene: TRBV4-1
CDR3aa: CASSQVQGSNQPQHF
CDR3nt: TGCGCCAGCAGCCAAGTTCAGGGGAGCAATCAGCCCCAGCATTTT

d_gene: TRBD1
abundance: NA
j_gene: TRBJ2-7
v_gene: TRBV10-1
CDR3aa: CASRKDRRDYEQYF
CDR3nt: TGCGCCAGCAGGAAGGACAGGAGAGACTACGAGCAGTACTTC

d_gene: NA
abundance: NA
j_gene: TRBJ2-2
v_gene: TRBV28
CDR3aa: CASSLQGTGELFF
CDR3nt: TGTGCCAGCAGTCTACAGGGAACCGGGGAGCTGTTTTTT

d_gene: NA
abundance: few
j_gene: TRBJ1-1
v_gene: TRBV25-1
CDR3aa: CASMDPLGGNTEAFF
CDR3nt: TGTGCCAGCATGGACCCCCTAGGGGGGAACACTGAAGCTTTCTTT

d_gene: NA
abundance: many
j_gene: TRBJ1-2
v_gene: TRBV19
CDR3aa: CASSTLTAFSNYGYTF
CDR3nt: TGTGCCAGTAGTACGCTTACAGCCTTTTCTAACTATGGCTACACCTTC

d_gene: NA
abundance: few
j_gene: TRBJ1-5
v_gene: TRBV2
CDR3aa: CASSEEEDYSNQPQHF
CDR3nt: TGTGCCAGCAGTGAAGAAGAGGACTATAGCAATCAGCCCCAGCATTTT

d_gene: NA
abundance: NA
j_gene: TRBJ1-2
v_gene: TRBV29-1
CDR3aa: CSVESGLGGNGYTF
CDR3nt: TGCAGCGTTGAATCCGGACTAGGGGGAAATGGCTACACCTTC

d_gene: NA
abundance: NA
j_gene: TRBJ2-5
v_gene: TRBV4-1
CDR3aa: CASSQSTGNQETQYF
CDR3nt: TGCGCCAGCAGCCAATCTACAGGGAACCAAGAGACCCAGTACTTC

d_gene: TRBD1
abundance: NA
j_gene: TRBJ1-5
v_gene: TRBV4-3
CDR3aa: CASSRGTGGRNNQPQHF
CDR3nt: TGCGCCAGCAGCCGGGGGACAGGGGGCAGGAACAATCAGCCCCAGCATTTT

d_gene: TRBD2
abundance: NA
j_gene: TRBJ2-3
v_gene: TRBV27
CDR3aa: CASSQVRGGTDTQYF
CDR3nt: TGTGCCAGCAGTCAGGTGCGGGGAGGGACAGATACGCAGTATTTT

d_gene: NA
abundance: once
j_gene: TRBJ1-3
v_gene: TRBV4-2
CDR3aa: CASSQEVQGTGNTIYF
CDR3nt: TGTGCCAGCAGCCAAGAGGTCCAGGGTACTGGAAACACCATATATTTT

d_gene: NA
abundance: few
j_gene: TRBJ2-3
v_gene: TRBV9
CDR3aa: CASSVEWDTQYF
CDR3nt: TGTGCCAGCAGCGTAGAATGGGATACGCAGTATTTT

d_gene: NA
abundance: NA
j_gene: TRBJ2-6
v_gene: TRBV6-5
CDR3aa: CASSARGSGANVLTF
CDR3nt: TGTGCCAGCAGTGCCAGGGGCTCTGGGGCCAACGTCCTGACTTTC

d_gene: NA
abundance: NA
j_gene: TRBJ1-2
v_gene: TRBV27
CDR3aa: CASSLEGSNYGYTF
CDR3nt: TGTGCCAGCAGTTTAGAAGGGTCCAACTATGGCTACACCTTC

d_gene: TRBD2
abundance: NA
j_gene: TRBJ2-3
v_gene: TRBV13
CDR3aa: CASRTSGGSADTQYF
CDR3nt: TGTGCCAGCAGGACTAGCGGGGGTTCAGCAGATACGCAGTATTTT

d_gene: TRBD2
abundance: once
j_gene: TRBJ2-1
v_gene: TRBV29-1
CDR3aa: CSVDGTSGVAQFF
CDR3nt: TGCAGCGTTGACGGGACTAGCGGGGTAGCACAGTTCTTC

d_gene: TRBD2
abundance: NA
j_gene: TRBJ2-3
v_gene: TRBV13
CDR3aa: CASSLEAGGPSF
CDR3nt: TGTGCCAGCAGCTTAGAAGCGGGGGGGCCCTCTTTT

d_gene: NA
abundance: NA
j_gene: TRBJ1-2
v_gene: TRBV19
CDR3aa: CASSIGPTGALGYTF
CDR3nt: TGTGCCAGTAGTATAGGCCCGACGGGGGCTCTTGGCTACACCTTC

d_gene: NA
abundance: NA
j_gene: TRBJ1-2
v_gene: TRBV7-6
CDR3aa: CASSLVAQAGRGYTF
CDR3nt: TGTGCCAGCAGCTTAGTAGCGCAGGCGGGGCGCGGCTACACCTTC

d_gene: NA
abundance: NA
j_gene: TRBJ2-3
v_gene: TRBV18
CDR3aa: CASSPSSSTDTQYF
CDR3nt: TGTGCCAGCTCACCCTCCTCTAGCACAGATACGCAGTATTTT

d_gene: NA
abundance: NA
j_gene: TRBJ1-1
v_gene: TRBV27
CDR3aa: CASTGPNTEAFF
CDR3nt: TGTGCCAGCACTGGCCCGAACACTGAAGCTTTCTTT

d_gene: NA
abundance: NA
j_gene: TRBJ1-1
v_gene: TRBV19
CDR3aa: CASSFRGLVEAFF
CDR3nt: TGTGCCAGTAGTTTCCGGGGGCTCGTTGAAGCTTTCTTT

d_gene: NA
abundance: NA
j_gene: TRBJ1-1
v_gene: TRBV11-2
CDR3aa: CASSLIREDTEAFF
CDR3nt: TGTGCCAGCAGCTTAATCAGGGAGGACACTGAAGCTTTCTTT

d_gene: NA
abundance: NA
j_gene: TRBJ1-5
v_gene: TRBV5-4
CDR3aa: CASSLSTAPNQPQHF
CDR3nt: TGTGCCAGCAGCTTATCAACCGCCCCAAATCAGCCCCAGCATTTT

d_gene: NA
abundance: NA
j_gene: TRBJ1-2
v_gene: TRBV4-1
CDR3aa: CASSLTPLVRAYGYTF
CDR3nt: TGCGCCAGCAGCCTTACACCCTTGGTAAGGGCCTATGGCTACACCTTC

d_gene: TRBD1
abundance: NA
j_gene: TRBJ1-1
v_gene: TRBV4-1
CDR3aa: CASSQTDRWTEAFF
CDR3nt: TGCGCCAGCAGCCAAACGGACAGGTGGACTGAAGCTTTCTTT

d_gene: TRBD1
abundance: NA
j_gene: TRBJ1-6
v_gene: TRBV13
CDR3aa: CASSYPTAGGWNSPLHF
CDR3nt: TGTGCCAGCAGCTACCCTACCGCAGGGGGCTGGAATTCACCCCTCCACTTT

d_gene: NA
abundance: once
j_gene: TRBJ1-2
v_gene: TRBV29-1
CDR3aa: CSVERQGISNYGYTF
CDR3nt: TGCAGCGTTGAACGGCAGGGGATTAGCAACTATGGCTACACCTTC

d_gene: TRBD1
abundance: NA
j_gene: TRBJ2-7
v_gene: TRBV15
CDR3aa: CATSLGTGGYEQYF
CDR3nt: TGTGCCACCAGCCTAGGGACAGGGGGCTACGAGCAGTACTTC

d_gene: NA
abundance: NA
j_gene: TRBJ1-6
v_gene: TRBV27
CDR3aa: CASSLTFDSPLHF
CDR3nt: TGTGCCAGCAGTTTAACGTTTGATTCACCCCTCCACTTT

d_gene: NA
abundance: few
j_gene: TRBJ1-5
v_gene: TRBV6-6
CDR3aa: CASSYTPRGLGEAQHF
CDR3nt: TGTGCCAGCAGTTACACTCCTAGGGGACTTGGAGAGGCCCAGCATTTT

d_gene: NA
abundance: NA
j_gene: TRBJ2-1
v_gene: TRBV5-1
CDR3aa: CASSLVLDEQFF
CDR3nt: TGCGCCAGCAGCTTGGTGTTGGATGAGCAGTTCTTC

d_gene: NA
abundance: NA
j_gene: TRBJ1-5
v_gene: TRBV7-9
CDR3aa: CASSLVGSGGNQPQHF
CDR3nt: TGTGCCAGCAGCTTAGTGGGTTCGGGGGGCAATCAGCCCCAGCATTTT

d_gene: TRBD1
abundance: NA
j_gene: TRBJ2-1
v_gene: TRBV29-1
CDR3aa: CSVEGTGVDNEQFF
CDR3nt: TGCAGCGTTGAGGGGACAGGGGTAGACAATGAGCAGTTCTTC

d_gene: TRBD1
abundance: NA
j_gene: TRBJ2-2
v_gene: TRBV11-3
CDR3aa: CASSLGTGDGAGELFF
CDR3nt: TGTGCCAGCAGCCTCGGGACAGGGGACGGGGCCGGGGAGCTGTTTTTT

d_gene: NA
abundance: NA
j_gene: TRBJ2-1
v_gene: TRBV7-9
CDR3aa: CASSSPGVFNEQFF
CDR3nt: TGTGCCAGCAGCTCGCCAGGGGTGTTCAATGAGCAGTTCTTC

d_gene: TRBD1
abundance: NA
j_gene: TRBJ2-2
v_gene: TRBV4-1
CDR3aa: CASSQGTGNTGELFF
CDR3nt: TGCGCCAGCAGCCAAGGGACAGGGAACACCGGGGAGCTGTTTTTT

d_gene: NA
abundance: NA
j_gene: TRBJ2-1
v_gene: TRBV6-6
CDR3aa: CASSYNEQFF
CDR3nt: TGTGCCAGCAGTTACAATGAGCAGTTCTTC

d_gene: TRBD2
abundance: NA
j_gene: TRBJ2-5
v_gene: TRBV7-2
CDR3aa: CASSPPGLAAQETQYF
CDR3nt: TGTGCCAGCAGCCCACCGGGGCTAGCGGCCCAAGAGACCCAGTACTTC

d_gene: NA
abundance: NA
j_gene: TRBJ1-4
v_gene: TRBV4-3
CDR3aa: CASSQGPGNNEKLFF
CDR3nt: TGCGCCAGCAGCCAAGGGCCAGGGAATAATGAAAAACTGTTTTTT

d_gene: NA
abundance: NA
j_gene: TRBJ1-2
v_gene: TRBV6-1
CDR3aa: CASTNLGGSRPGYTF
CDR3nt: TGTGCCAGCACCAATCTGGGGGGCTCTCGTCCTGGCTACACCTTC

d_gene: NA
abundance: NA
j_gene: TRBJ2-7
v_gene: TRBV27
CDR3aa: CASSFAPPTAGDYEQYF
CDR3nt: TGTGCCAGCAGTTTTGCCCCACCCACAGCGGGTGACTACGAGCAGTACTTC

d_gene: TRBD1
abundance: NA
j_gene: TRBJ2-3
v_gene: TRBV19
CDR3aa: CASSMTGGSDTQYF
CDR3nt: TGTGCCAGTAGTATGACAGGGGGATCAGATACGCAGTATTTT

d_gene: NA
abundance: NA
j_gene: TRBJ1-5
v_gene: TRBV30
CDR3aa: CAWSGEGGPNQPQHF
CDR3nt: TGTGCCTGGAGTGGGGAGGGAGGGCCCAATCAGCCCCAGCATTTT

d_gene: TRBD1
abundance: few
j_gene: TRBJ1-1
v_gene: TRBV27
CDR3aa: CASSSLTGGAFF
CDR3nt: TGTGCCAGCAGTTCCTTAACAGGGGGGGCTTTCTTT